This passage covers 22 T cell receptor beta chains from one sample sequenced in a study of blood T cell repertoires in COVID-19. Data came from immunoSEQ multiplex PCR; TCRdb stores just in-frame clones and leaves some out. The sample holds approximately 49,000 clones; about 83% are singletons and the top ten take approximately 3.9%. The sequenced material came from peripheral blood. The receptors stem from a man aged 50-59 years with acute or convalescent COVID-19.

The gene calls are TRBV11-2 and TRBJ2-7; 7 bases are a match to TRBD2. Germline CDR1 and CDR2: SGHAT and FQNNGV. J gave up 8 bases and V 3 bases, and 16 bases lay outside the gene matches. The CDR3 consists of 16 residues. The CDR3 region has the DNA TGTGCCAGCAGCTTGGGGTCTAGCGGCGGCCTCAGGCAGCAGTACTTC. It yields the protein CASSLGSSGGLRQQYF.

The chain combines TRBV18 with TRBJ1-2; TRBD1 agrees at 7 bases. CDR3 length: 15 amino acids. Per the germline V gene, CDR1 is KGHSH and CDR2 is LQKENI. Germline trimming cut 2 bases from V and 7 bases from J; bases unmatched to any gene: 10. CDR3 protein: CASSPKLKGALGYTF. As DNA, the CDR3 is TGTGCCAGCTCACCAAAATTGAAGGGGGCGCTTGGCTACACCTTC. Supplemented by reference TRBV18 and TRBJ1-2, the full variable domain reads NAGVMQNPRHLVRRRGQEARLRCSPMKGHSHVYWYRQLPEEGLKFMVYLQKENIIDESGMPKERFSAEFPKEGPSILRIQQVVRGDSAAYFCASSPKLKGALGYTFGSGTRLTVV.

This chain joins TRBV6-4 and TRBJ2-2; the D gene is possibly TRBD2 (6 bases). Per germline, CDR1 MRHNA and CDR2 SNTAGT. V was clipped by 6 bases and J by 3 bases, with 11 bases between them. This CDR3 has 14 amino acids. The CDR3 DNA reads TGTGCCAGCAGACCGGAGGGTCACACCGGGGAGCTGTTTTTT. This sequence encodes CASRPEGHTGELFF.

J is TRBJ1-6 and V is TRBV6-2 or TRBV6-3; 7 positions match TRBD1. CDR3 size: 15 residues. V was pared by 4 bases and J by 4 bases, with 4 bases of the junction left unmatched. Germline lookup yields CDR1 MNHEY and CDR2 SVGEGT. CDR3 DNA sequence: TGTGCCAGCAGTTGGGGGACAGCTTATAATTCACCCCTCCACTTT. It yields the protein CASSWGTAYNSPLHF.

This clone was seen more than once but under ten times. The chain combines TRBV4-1 with TRBJ2-3; 8 nucleotides agree with TRBD2. Germline loops: CDR1 MGHRA, CDR2 YSYEKL. Unmatched junction bases numbered 7, after V lost 2 bases and J lost 3 bases. CDR3 size: 16 residues. This CDR3 is CASSQQAAGATDTQYF. The CDR3 nucleotides read TGCGCCAGCAGCCAACAAGCAGCGGGAGCAACAGATACGCAGTATTTT.

This clone was seen a single time. V and J are TRBV15 and TRBJ1-4; no firm D call. This CDR3 comprises 16 residues. Trimming shortened V by 0 bases and J by 5 bases, and 13 bases separated the two germline ends. In germline, CDR1 is LNHNV, CDR2 YYDKDF (reference sequence). In DNA, the CDR3 is TGTGCCACCAGCAGAGATCGGACGGGAAGCAATGAAAAACTGTTTTTT. Translating gives CATSRDRTGSNEKLFF. Filled out from reference TRBV15 and TRBJ1-4, the complete variable domain reads DAMVIQNPRYQVTQFGKPVTLSCSQTLNHNVMYWYQQKSSQAPKLLFHYYDKDFNNEADTPDNFQSRRPNTSFCFLDIRSPGLGDTAMYLCATSRDRTGSNEKLFFGSGTQLSVL.

The rearrangement links TRBV11-3 to TRBJ2-1; 8 bases map to TRBD2. This CDR3 is built from 15 residues. Germline CDR1 is SGHNT and CDR2 is YENEEA. V was clipped by 6 bases and J by 6 bases; unmatched bases: 10. Here the CDR3 DNA reads TGTGCCAGCAGGATTCCCGGGACTAGTGTCAATGAGCAGTTCTTC. Its protein product is CASRIPGTSVNEQFF.

This sequence joins TRBV6-1 and TRBJ1-3; D remains unclear. CDR1 and CDR2 from the germline V gene are MNHNS and SASEGT. The CDR3 sequence is 15 residues long. Trimming removed 1 base at V and 0 bases at J, with 7 bases between. The chain's CDR3 is CASSEVESSGNTIYF. The CDR3 region has the DNA TGTGCCAGCAGTGAAGTGGAGAGCTCTGGAAACACCATATATTTT.

The rearrangement links TRBV6-6 to TRBJ2-1; the match to TRBD2 covers 11 bases. The CDR3 is 15 residues long. The germline V gene has CDR1 MNHNY and CDR2 SVGAGI (reference sequence). J gave up 2 bases and V 6 bases, and 3 bases lay outside the gene matches. The CDR3 DNA sequence: TGTGCCAGCAGCTCGACTAGCGGGACCTACAATGAGCAGTTCTTC. It codes for CASSSTSGTYNEQFF.

The CDR3 protein is CASSAYPTGSVLNIQYF. CDR3 nucleotides: TGTGCCAGCAGTGCATACCCGACAGGGAGTGTTCTAAACATTCAGTACTTC. V is TRBV27 and J is TRBJ2-4; 7 bases map to TRBD1. Looked up from germline, CDR1 is MNHEY and CDR2 is SMNVEV (reference sequence). V lost 5 bases, J lost 6 bases, and 16 bases stayed unmatched. The CDR3 spans 17 residues.

The V call is TRBV6-5, the J call TRBJ2-5; the match to TRBD1 covers 8 bases. The CDR3 is made up of 14 amino acids. V was pared by 8 bases and J by 1 base, with 6 bases of the junction left unmatched. CDR1 and CDR2 (germline): MNHEY, SVGAGI. The CDR3, as DNA: TGTGCCAGCGTGGAAGGGACAGGCCAAGAGACCCAGTACTTC. This sequence encodes CASVEGTGQETQYF.

This chain joins TRBV6-5 and TRBJ2-5; 9 nucleotides line up with TRBD1. The germline V gene has CDR1 MNHEY and CDR2 SVGAGI. J gave up 4 bases and V 6 bases, and 6 bases lay outside the gene matches. CDR3 length equals 14 residues. The DNA of the CDR3 is TGTGCCAGCAGCGGGACAGGGAGGGGAGAGACCCAGTACTTC. Amino acids: CASSGTGRGETQYF.

The gene calls are TRBV30 and TRBJ2-2; the D gene is possibly TRBD2 (5 bases). This CDR3 is built from 15 residues. Between the trimmed V and J ends, which lost 3 bases and 0 bases, there was a span of 11 bases. Germline-derived CDR1 and CDR2 are GTSNPN and SVGIG (reference sequence). CDR3 DNA sequence: TGTGCCTGGAGCCCGGGCGGGTCGAACACCGGGGAGCTGTTTTTT. Translation: CAWSPGGSNTGELFF.

The rearrangement joins TRBV12-5 to TRBJ2-1; 16 bases line up with TRBD2. V was clipped by 6 bases and J by 0 bases; unmatched bases: 11. Germline CDR1 is LGHNT and CDR2 is FRNRAP. There are 20 residues in the CDR3. The CDR3 DNA reads TGTGCTAGTGGAGACCCGGGACTAGCGGGGGGGCCAAGCTCCTACAATGAGCAGTTCTTC. Its translation: CASGDPGLAGGPSSYNEQFF.

The chain has TRBV4-2 and TRBJ1-6; D possibly corresponds to TRBD1 (5 bases). This CDR3 comprises 16 residues. Germline V gives CDR1 LGHNA, CDR2 YNFKEQ. Trimming shortened V by 4 bases and J by 5 bases, and 15 bases separated the two germline ends. CDR3 sequence (DNA): TGTGCCAGCAGCCTCGGAGCGAGACAGAATAATTCACCCCTCCACTTT. This sequence encodes CASSLGARQNNSPLHF.

This chain joins TRBV27 and TRBJ2-3, with no clear D. The CDR3 covers 13 residues. Between the trimmed V and J ends, which lost 0 bases and 4 bases, there was a span of 5 bases. CDR1 MNHEY and CDR2 SMNVEV come from the germline V gene (reference sequence). CDR3 DNA: TGTGCCAGCAGTTTATCGTCGGCAGATACGCAGTATTTT. Translation: CASSLSSADTQYF.

The CDR3 spells CAGKQVTGNGQFF. In DNA, the CDR3 is TGTGCCGGGAAACAGGTAACCGGCAACGGGCAGTTCTTC. J is TRBJ2-1 and V is TRBV9; a weak D match, TRBD1 (5 bases). The length of the CDR3 is 13 residues. CDR1 SGDLS and CDR2 YYNGEE come from the germline V gene. Deletions cut 10 bases from V and 12 bases from J, with 23 bases between. The complete variable domain, with remaining parts taken from reference TRBV9 and TRBJ2-1, reads DSGVTQTPKHLITATGQRVTLRCSPRSGDLSVYWYQQSLDQGLQFLIQYYNGEERAKGNILERFSAQQFPDLHSELNLSSLELGDSALYFCAGKQVTGNGQFFGPGTRLTVL.

The chain carries TRBV19 and TRBJ2-7; perhaps TRBD2 as D (5 bases). The CDR3 is made up of 14 amino acids. The germline V and J ends were trimmed by 4 bases and 2 bases, with 12 bases remaining between them. The V gene's germline CDR1 is LNHDA and CDR2 SQIVND (reference sequence). The CDR3: CASSTRTGTYEQYF. The CDR3, as DNA: TGTGCCAGTAGTACCCGGACGGGAACCTACGAGCAGTACTTC.

The CDR3 protein is CASSQGLDGGYTF. The DNA for the CDR3 is TGTGCCAGCAGCCAGGGCCTGGATGGTGGCTACACCTTC. The chain joins TRBV11-3 to TRBJ1-2; D is perhaps TRBD1 (5 bases). Germline V gene lookup returns CDR1 SGHNT and CDR2 YENEEA. The CDR3 covers 13 residues. V lost 5 bases, J lost 7 bases, and 14 bases lay in between.

This clone was detected only a few times. The chain recombines TRBV19 with TRBJ1-6, with D unclear. V lost 1 base to trimming and J lost 5 bases, with 3 bases between them. Germline V gene data show CDR1 as LNHDA and CDR2 as SQIVND (reference sequence). The CDR3 runs to 13 residues. CDR3 in amino acids: CASSIGHNSPLHF. The CDR3, as DNA: TGTGCCAGTAGTATAGGGCATAATTCACCCCTCCACTTT.

This sequence joins TRBV4-1 and TRBJ1-2, with a tentative D call TRBD1 (6 bases). The CDR3 covers 13 residues. From germline, CDR1 is MGHRA and CDR2 YSYEKL. Deletions cut 1 base from V and 5 bases from J, with 8 bases between. Here the CDR3 DNA reads TGCGCCAGCAGCCAAGGGGGGCGTTATGGCTACACCTTC. Protein product: CASSQGGRYGYTF.

The chain joins TRBV6-5 to TRBJ2-1; 7 positions agree with TRBD1. CDR3 length: 13 residues. The V gene end was trimmed by 5 bases and the J gene end by 7 bases; junction bases not matched to a gene: 5. Germline V gene data show CDR1 as MNHEY and CDR2 as SVGAGI. The CDR3, as DNA: TGTGCCAGCAGTATGACAGGGAAAAATGAGCAGTTCTTC. Translation gives CASSMTGKNEQFF.